The clone carrying this TCR beta chain was counted a few times. What it binds is not known. This record belongs to a study of beta chain features in type 1 diabetes. Whole-study results and caveats: When Type 1 diabetes patients were examined, their TCRB CDR3s proved moderately but significantly shorter in all four CD4+ subsets.

The study reverse transcribed the entire isolated RNA, so it sequenced expressed TCRB transcripts. The assay was immunoSEQ multiplex PCR, and TCRdb's table has in-frame clones only and misses some. Among about 340,000 clones listed, roughly 13% were seen once. After removal of 1 base from V and 9 bases from J, the junction contained 0 bases not matched to a gene. In germline, CDR1 is SGHAT, CDR2 FQNNGV. This CDR3 spans 13 amino acids. Sequenced material: naive CD4+ T cells from blood. The chain links TRBV11-2 to TRBJ2-1, with 10 bases that match TRBD2. This receptor was taken from a woman aged 18-30 years with type 1 diabetes. The CDR3 spells CASSLGLAGEQFF. CDR3 DNA sequence: TGTGCCAGCAGCTTAGGACTAGCGGGTGAGCAGTTCTTC. The full variable domain, rest sourced from reference TRBV11-2 and TRBJ2-1, is EAGVAQSPRYKIIEKRQSVAFWCNPISGHATLYWYQQILGQGPKLLIQFQNNGVVDDSQLPKDRFSAERLKGVDSTLKIQPAKLEDSAVYLCASSLGLAGEQFFGPGTRLTVL.